This T cell receptor (beta chain) derives from a study of immune heterogeneity within non-small cell lung tumors. Study conclusions and caveats: The study found identical dominant CDR3 beta clonotypes recurring across tumor sites within a patient, alongside site-unique high-frequency clones. In tumor regions, T-cell clonality showed a moderate but significant correlation with local tumor mutational burden (R roughly 0.34). Individual patients showed largely nonoverlapping sets of high-frequency T-cell receptor beta clonotypes.

The TCR beta CDR3 region was amplified by multiplex PCR employing 32 V and 13 J primers. A single record per CDR3 protein comes from TCRdb applying MiXCR to the multiplex PCR reads. Of some 3,500 distinct CDR3 sequences in the sample, 52% are singletons; the top ten hold around 12%. CDR1 SNHLY and CDR2 FYNNEI come from the germline V gene. There are 17 residues in the CDR3. At around 600 ng per sample, bulk tumor genomic DNA provided the template. Each primary tumor yielded several biopsies, collected far apart from one another at surgery. Curative operations were performed on patients who had untreated, newly diagnosed non-small cell lung cancer. A remark on this clonotype: Its antigen is unknown. A read error may be the cause here, since a much bigger clone is one base away.

The chain combines TRBV2 with TRBJ2-2; 9 bases agree with TRBD1. The sequence was collected from a man aged 55 to 70 with non-small cell lung cancer. The sequenced material came from lung tumor tissue. This CDR3 is CPSSRVKRQGVTGELFF. CDR3 coding DNA: TGTCCCAGCAGCAGAGTCAAGAGACAGGGGGTAACCGGGGAGCTGTTTTTT.